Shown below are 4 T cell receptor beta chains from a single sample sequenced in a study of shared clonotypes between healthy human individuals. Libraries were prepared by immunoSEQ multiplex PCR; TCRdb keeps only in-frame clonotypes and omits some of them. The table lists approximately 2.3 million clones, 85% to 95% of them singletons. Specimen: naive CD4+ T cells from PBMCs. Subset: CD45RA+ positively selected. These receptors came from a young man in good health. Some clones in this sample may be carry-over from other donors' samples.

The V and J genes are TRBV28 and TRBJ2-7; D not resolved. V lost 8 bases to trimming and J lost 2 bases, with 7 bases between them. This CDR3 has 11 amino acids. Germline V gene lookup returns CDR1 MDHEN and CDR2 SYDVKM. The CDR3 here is CASGQTYEQYF. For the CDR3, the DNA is TGTGCCAGCGGGCAGACCTACGAGCAGTACTTC.

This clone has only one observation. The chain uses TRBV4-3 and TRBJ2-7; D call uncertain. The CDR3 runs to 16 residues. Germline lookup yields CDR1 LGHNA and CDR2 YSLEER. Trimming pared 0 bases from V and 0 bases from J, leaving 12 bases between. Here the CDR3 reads CASSQDRADSSYEQYF. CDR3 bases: TGCGCCAGCAGCCAAGATCGGGCCGATAGCTCCTACGAGCAGTACTTC.

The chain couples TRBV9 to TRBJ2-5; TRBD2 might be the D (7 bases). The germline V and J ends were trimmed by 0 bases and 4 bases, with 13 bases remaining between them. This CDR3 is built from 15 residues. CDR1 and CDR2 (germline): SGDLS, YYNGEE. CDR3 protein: CASSVAVRGGETQYF. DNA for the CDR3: TGTGCCAGCAGCGTAGCTGTAAGGGGGGGAGAGACCCAGTACTTC.

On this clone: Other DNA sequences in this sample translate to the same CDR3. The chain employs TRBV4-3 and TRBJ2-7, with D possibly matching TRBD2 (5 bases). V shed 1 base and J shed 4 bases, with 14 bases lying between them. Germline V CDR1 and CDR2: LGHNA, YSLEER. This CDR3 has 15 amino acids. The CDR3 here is CASSQGTGMGYEQYF. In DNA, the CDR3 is TGCGCCAGCAGCCAAGGAACGGGAATGGGTTACGAGCAGTACTTC.